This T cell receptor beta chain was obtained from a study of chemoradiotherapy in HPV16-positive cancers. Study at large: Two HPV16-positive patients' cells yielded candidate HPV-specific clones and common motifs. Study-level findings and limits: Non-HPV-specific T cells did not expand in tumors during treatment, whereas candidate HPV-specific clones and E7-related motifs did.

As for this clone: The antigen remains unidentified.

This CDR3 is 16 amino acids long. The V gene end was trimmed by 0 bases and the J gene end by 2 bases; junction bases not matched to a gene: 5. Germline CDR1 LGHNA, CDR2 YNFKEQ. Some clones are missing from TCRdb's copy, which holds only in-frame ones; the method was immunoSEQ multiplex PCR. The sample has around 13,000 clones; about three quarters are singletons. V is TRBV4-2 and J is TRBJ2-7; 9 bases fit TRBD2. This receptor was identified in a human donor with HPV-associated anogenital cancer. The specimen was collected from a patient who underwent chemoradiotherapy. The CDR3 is CASSQDSGSQPYEQYF. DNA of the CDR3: TGTGCCAGCAGCCAAGATAGCGGGAGTCAGCCCTACGAGCAGTACTTC.